This T cell receptor (beta chain) was sequenced in a study of T cells in Graves' hyperthyroidism and ophthalmopathy. Study as a whole: Peripheral blood was acquired at first diagnosis, ahead of any therapy whatsoever.

It was 10 ml of fresh peripheral blood that supplied the PBMCs. TCR beta CDR3 regions were amplified from RNA transcripts. HTBI primers were employed in a first-round RT-PCR of the TCR CDR3. TCRdb ran MiXCR on the multiplex PCR reads and lists one entry per CDR3 protein. The sample has 350,000 to 400,000 distinct CDR3 sequences, 18% seen once. In this sample, this clonotype turned up many times. Its cognate antigen is unknown. Study-wide results and limits: In the blood, most expanded thyroid clonotypes above 0.001 appeared as well. From stable hyperthyroidism, ophthalmopathy was separated by a 13 V-J model.

The germline V gene encodes CDR1 SSHAT and CDR2 FNYEAQ (reference sequence). The ends were cut back, 4 bases at V and 5 bases at J, with 8 bases in the middle. The CDR3 spans 13 residues. Source material: blood. The receptor was isolated from a man aged 18 to 30 with Graves' ophthalmopathy. V usage is TRBV7-7 and J usage is TRBJ2-2, with D unclear. The DNA of the CDR3 is TGTGCCAGCAGCTATCTAGGGACCGGGGAGCTGTTTTTT. Translation gives CASSYLGTGELFF.